This TCR beta chain was recovered during a study of T-cell memory formation after mild COVID-19. Turning to the study itself: TCR clusters were largely donor specific. General observations from the study: CM and EM subsets held most contracting CD4+ clones; EMRA held CD8+ ones. Some clones that responded were present in memory (sampled pre-infection), which suggests cross-reactive memory joined.

MiXCR was run by TCRdb on the 5' RACE reads, yielding one entry per CDR3 protein. The top ten clones hold roughly 29% of a sample with approximately 40,000 distinct CDR3 sequences, about an eighth of them seen once. Germline V gene data show CDR1 as SGHRS and CDR2 as YFSETQ. CDR3 length: 14 residues. V was cut by 4 bases and J by 2 bases, with 10 bases left in between. As for this clonotype: The antigen remains unidentified.

The material sequenced was PBMCs or a T cell subset sorted from them (not recorded which). The origin of this receptor is a man between 18 and 35 years old who had mild COVID-19 (a few samples of this study predate the infection). Cell type and time point are not known. The rearrangement uses TRBV5-1 and TRBJ1-3; the D is unclear. CDR3 amino acids: CASSIGPAGNTIYF. For the CDR3, the DNA is TGCGCCAGCAGCATCGGGCCGGCTGGAAACACCATATATTTT.